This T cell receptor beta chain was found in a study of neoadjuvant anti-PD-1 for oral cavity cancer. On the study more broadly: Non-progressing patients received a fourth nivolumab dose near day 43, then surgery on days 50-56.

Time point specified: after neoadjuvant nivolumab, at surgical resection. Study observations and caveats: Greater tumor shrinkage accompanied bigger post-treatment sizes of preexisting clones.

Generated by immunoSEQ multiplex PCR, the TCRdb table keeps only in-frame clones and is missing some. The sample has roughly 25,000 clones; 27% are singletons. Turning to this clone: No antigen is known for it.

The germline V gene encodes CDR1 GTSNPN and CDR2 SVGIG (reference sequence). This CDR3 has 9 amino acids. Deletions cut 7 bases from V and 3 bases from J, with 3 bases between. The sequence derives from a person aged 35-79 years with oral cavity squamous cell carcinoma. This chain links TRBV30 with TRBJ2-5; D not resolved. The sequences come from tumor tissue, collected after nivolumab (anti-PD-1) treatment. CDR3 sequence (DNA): TGTGCCTTTGAAGAGACCCAGTACTTC. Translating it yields CAFEETQYF.